What follows is one T cell receptor (beta chain) and its context. This sample is drawn from a study of beta chain features in type 1 diabetes. Since all of the isolated RNA was reverse transcribed, expressed TCRB transcripts were what got sequenced. Clones were sequenced by immunoSEQ multiplex PCR, and TCRdb holds only the in-frame ones, with some missing. Among around 300,000 clones listed, approximately 8% were seen once. The sample taken for sequencing was central memory CD4+ T cells from blood. The source is a woman in her late teens or twenties in good health.

The CDR3 coding sequence is TGTGCCAGCAGCCCACAGGGGGCTTCCTACAATGAGCAGTTCTTC. As protein: CASSPQGASYNEQFF. The chain couples TRBV28 to TRBJ2-1; 9 bases map to TRBD1. The trim removed 6 bases at V and 1 base at J, leaving 4 bases unmatched. The CDR3 runs to 15 residues. CDR1 and CDR2 from the germline V gene are MDHEN and SYDVKM.